There are a few counts of the clone carrying this T cell receptor (beta chain). Its antigen is still unknown. This sample was taken from a study of T cell repertoires in cytomegalovirus infection. Regarding the study as a whole: Cumulative public TCR beta family frequency identified carriers of CMV plus the relevant HLA.

CDR3 size: 17 residues. Trimming cost V 5 bases and J 1 base, with 18 bases left between them. Germline assignment: CDR1 MNHNS and CDR2 SASEGT. TCRdb processed the reads anew with MiXCR; each CDR3 protein has one entry. Of approximately 1,000,000 distinct CDR3 sequences detected, approximately 31% appear once; the ten largest clones hold over 13%. This TCR was sampled from a human donor in good health (CMV status not recorded). Some clones in this sample may be carry-over from other donors' samples. The V call is TRBV6-1, the J call TRBJ1-3, with D maybe TRBD1 (5 bases). The specimen comprised cultured CD8+ T cells from PBMCs, sampled from culture after CMV antigen stimulation. CDR3 residues: CASSSQPGGTSGNTIYF. The CDR3, as DNA: TGTGCCAGCAGTAGTCAACCCGGGGGGACTTCTGGAAACACCATATATTTT.